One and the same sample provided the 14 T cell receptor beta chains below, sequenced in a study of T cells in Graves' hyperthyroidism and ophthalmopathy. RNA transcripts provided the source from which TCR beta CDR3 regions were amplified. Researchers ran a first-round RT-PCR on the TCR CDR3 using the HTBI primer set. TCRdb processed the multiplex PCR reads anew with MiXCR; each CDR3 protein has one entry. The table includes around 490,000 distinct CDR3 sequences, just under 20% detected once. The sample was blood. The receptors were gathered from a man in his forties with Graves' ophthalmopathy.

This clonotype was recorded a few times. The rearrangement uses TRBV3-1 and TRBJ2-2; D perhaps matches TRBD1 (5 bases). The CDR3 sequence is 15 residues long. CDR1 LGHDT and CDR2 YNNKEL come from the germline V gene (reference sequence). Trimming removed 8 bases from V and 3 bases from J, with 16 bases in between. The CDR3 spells CASRPARADTGELFF. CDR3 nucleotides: TGTGCCAGCCGCCCGGCCAGGGCAGACACCGGGGAGCTGTTTTTT.

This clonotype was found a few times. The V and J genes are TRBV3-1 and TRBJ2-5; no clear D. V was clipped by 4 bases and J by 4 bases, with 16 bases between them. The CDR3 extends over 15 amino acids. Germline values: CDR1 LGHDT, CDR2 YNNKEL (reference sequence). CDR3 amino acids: CASSPWVVGGETQYF. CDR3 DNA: TGTGCCAGCAGCCCCTGGGTGGTGGGCGGAGAGACCCAGTACTTC.

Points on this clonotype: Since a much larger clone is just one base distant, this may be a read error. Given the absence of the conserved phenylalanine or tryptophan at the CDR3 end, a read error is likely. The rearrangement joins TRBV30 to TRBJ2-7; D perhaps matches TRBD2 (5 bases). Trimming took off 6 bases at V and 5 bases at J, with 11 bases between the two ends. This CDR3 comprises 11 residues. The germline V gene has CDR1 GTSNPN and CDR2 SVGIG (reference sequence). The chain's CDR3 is CACTQEDEQYS. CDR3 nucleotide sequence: TGTGCCTGTACGCAGGAGGACGAGCAGTACTCC.

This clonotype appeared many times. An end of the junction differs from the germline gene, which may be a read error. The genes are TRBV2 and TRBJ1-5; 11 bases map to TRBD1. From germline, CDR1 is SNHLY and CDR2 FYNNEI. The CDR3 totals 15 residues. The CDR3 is CASREGTGGLQPQHF. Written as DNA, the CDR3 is TGTGCCAGCAGGGAAGGGACAGGGGGATTACAGCCCCAGCATTTT.

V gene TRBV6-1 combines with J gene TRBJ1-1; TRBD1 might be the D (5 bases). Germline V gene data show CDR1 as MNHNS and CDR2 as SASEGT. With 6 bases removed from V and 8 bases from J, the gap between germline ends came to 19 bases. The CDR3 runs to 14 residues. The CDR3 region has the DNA TGTGCCAGCAGCCGCTTACGGGGCGGAGGGGAAGCTTTCTTT. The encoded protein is CASSRLRGGGEAFF.

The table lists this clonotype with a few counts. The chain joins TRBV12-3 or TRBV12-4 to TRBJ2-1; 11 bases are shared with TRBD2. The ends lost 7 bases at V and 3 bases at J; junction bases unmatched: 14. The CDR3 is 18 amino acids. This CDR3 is CASTPHRSGRAFYNEQFF. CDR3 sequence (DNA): TGTGCCAGCACACCCCACCGTAGCGGGAGGGCCTTCTACAATGAGCAGTTCTTC.

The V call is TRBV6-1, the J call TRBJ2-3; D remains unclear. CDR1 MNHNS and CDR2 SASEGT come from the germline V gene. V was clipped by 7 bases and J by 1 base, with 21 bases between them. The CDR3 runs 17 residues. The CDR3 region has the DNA TGTGCCAGCACCCCAACCCCCGACACATACGGCACAGATACGCAGTATTTT. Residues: CASTPTPDTYGTDTQYF.

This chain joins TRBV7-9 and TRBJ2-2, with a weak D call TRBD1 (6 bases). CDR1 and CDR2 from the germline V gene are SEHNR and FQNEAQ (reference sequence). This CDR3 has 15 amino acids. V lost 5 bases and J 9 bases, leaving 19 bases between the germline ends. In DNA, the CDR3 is TGTGCCAGCAGCCCACAGGGACCCCGAACCAGGGAGCTGTTTTTT. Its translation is CASSPQGPRTRELFF.

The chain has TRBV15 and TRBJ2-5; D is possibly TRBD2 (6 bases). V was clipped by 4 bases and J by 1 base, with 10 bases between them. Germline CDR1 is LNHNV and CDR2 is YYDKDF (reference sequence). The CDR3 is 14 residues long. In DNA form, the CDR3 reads TGTGCCACCAGCAACGGGGGAACCCAAGAGACCCAGTACTTC. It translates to CATSNGGTQETQYF.

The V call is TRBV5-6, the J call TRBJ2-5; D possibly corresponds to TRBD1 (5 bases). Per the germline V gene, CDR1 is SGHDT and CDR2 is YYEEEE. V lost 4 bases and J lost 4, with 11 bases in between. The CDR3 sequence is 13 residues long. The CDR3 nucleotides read TGTGCCAGCAGCGACACAGGTTCAGAGACCCAGTACTTC. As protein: CASSDTGSETQYF. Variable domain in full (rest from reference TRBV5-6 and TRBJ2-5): DAGVTQSPTHLIKTRGQQVTLRCSPKSGHDTVSWYQQALGQGPQFIFQYYEEEERQRGNFPDRFSGHQFPNYSSELNVNALLLGDSALYLCASSDTGSETQYFGPGTRLLVL.

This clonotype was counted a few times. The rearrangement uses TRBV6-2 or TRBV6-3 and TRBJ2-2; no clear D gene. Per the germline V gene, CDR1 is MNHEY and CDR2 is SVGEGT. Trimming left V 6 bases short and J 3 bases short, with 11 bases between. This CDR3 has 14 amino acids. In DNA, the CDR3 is TGTGCCAGCAGCAACGAGGAGTACACCGGGGAGCTGTTTTTT. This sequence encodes CASSNEEYTGELFF.

The CDR3: CASSSHDSYYGYTF. CDR3 coding DNA: TGTGCCAGCAGTTCACATGACTCGTACTATGGCTACACCTTC. V gene TRBV27 combines with J gene TRBJ1-2; no reliable D call. The germline CDR1 and CDR2 sequences are MNHEY and SMNVEV (reference sequence). Trimming took 4 bases from V and 3 from J, leaving 12 bases between them. This CDR3 has 14 amino acids.

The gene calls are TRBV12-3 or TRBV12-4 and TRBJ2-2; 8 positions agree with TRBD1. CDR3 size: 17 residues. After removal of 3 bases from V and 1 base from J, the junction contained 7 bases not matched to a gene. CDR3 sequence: CASSFSGTGGNTGELFF. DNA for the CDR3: TGTGCCAGCAGTTTTAGCGGAACAGGGGGGAACACCGGGGAGCTGTTTTTT.

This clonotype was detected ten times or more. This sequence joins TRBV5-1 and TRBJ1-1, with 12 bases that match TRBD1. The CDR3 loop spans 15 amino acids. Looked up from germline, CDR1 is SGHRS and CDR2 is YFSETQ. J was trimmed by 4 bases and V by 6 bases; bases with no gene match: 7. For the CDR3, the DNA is TGCGCCAGCACCTCGGGACAGGGGGCGCGCACTGAAGCTTTCTTT. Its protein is CASTSGQGARTEAFF.